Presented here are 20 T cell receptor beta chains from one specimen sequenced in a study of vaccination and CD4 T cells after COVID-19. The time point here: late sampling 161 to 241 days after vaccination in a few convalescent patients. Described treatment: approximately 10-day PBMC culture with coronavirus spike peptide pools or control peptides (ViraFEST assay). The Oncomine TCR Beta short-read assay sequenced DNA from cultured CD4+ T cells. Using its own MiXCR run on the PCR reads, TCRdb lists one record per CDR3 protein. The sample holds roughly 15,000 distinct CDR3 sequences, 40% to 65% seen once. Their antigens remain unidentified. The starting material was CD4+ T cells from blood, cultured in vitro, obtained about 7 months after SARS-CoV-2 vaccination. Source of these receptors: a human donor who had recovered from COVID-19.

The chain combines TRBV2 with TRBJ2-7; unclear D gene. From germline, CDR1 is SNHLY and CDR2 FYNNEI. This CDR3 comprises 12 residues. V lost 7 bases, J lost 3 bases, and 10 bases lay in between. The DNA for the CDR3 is TGTGCCAGCAACGGACCTATCTACGAGCAGTACTTC. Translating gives CASNGPIYEQYF.

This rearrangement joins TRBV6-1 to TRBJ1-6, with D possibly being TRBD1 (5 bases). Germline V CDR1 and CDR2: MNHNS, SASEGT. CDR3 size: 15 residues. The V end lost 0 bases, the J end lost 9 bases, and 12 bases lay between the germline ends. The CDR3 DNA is TGTGCCAGCAGTGAAGCGAGGCTGGGGGGTTCACCCCTCCACTTT. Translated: CASSEARLGGSPLHF.

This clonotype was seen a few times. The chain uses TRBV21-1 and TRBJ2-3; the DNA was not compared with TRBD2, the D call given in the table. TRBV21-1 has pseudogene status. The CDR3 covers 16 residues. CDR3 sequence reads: CASSKGGDGRTDTQYF. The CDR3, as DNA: TGTGCCAGCAGCAAGGGAGGGGACGGACGCACAGATACGCAGTATTTT.

The CDR3 is CASSPQRGLADTQYF. The DNA for the CDR3 is TGTGCCAGCAGCCCCCAGAGGGGGCTGGCAGATACGCAGTATTTT. This chain uses TRBV5-8 with TRBJ2-3; 7 nucleotides match TRBD1. J gave up 4 bases and V 4 bases, and 9 bases lay outside the gene matches. CDR3 length: 15 amino acids. Germline values: CDR1 SGHTS, CDR2 YDEGEE.

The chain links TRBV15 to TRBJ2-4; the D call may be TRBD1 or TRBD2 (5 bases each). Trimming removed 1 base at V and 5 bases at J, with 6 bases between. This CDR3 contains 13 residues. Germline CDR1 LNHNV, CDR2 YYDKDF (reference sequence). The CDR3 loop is CATSRVGENIQYF. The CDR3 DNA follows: TGTGCCACCAGCAGAGTGGGGGAAAACATTCAGTACTTC.

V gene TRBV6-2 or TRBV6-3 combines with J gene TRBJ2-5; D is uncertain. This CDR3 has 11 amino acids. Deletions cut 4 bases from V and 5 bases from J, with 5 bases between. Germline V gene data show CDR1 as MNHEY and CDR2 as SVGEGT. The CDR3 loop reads CASSSGETQYF. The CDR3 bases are TGTGCCAGCAGTTCTGGGGAGACCCAGTACTTC.

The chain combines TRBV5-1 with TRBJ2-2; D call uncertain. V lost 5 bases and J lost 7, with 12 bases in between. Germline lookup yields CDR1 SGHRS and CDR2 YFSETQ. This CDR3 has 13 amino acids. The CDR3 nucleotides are TGCGCCAGCAGGTCCCCAACCCGCGGGGAGCTGTTTTTT. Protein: CASRSPTRGELFF.

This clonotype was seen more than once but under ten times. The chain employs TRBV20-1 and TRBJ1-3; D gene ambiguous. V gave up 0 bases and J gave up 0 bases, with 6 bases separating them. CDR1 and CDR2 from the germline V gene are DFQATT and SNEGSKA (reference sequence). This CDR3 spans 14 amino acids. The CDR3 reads CSARDRSSGNTIYF. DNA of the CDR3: TGCAGTGCTAGAGATCGGAGCTCTGGAAACACCATATATTTT.

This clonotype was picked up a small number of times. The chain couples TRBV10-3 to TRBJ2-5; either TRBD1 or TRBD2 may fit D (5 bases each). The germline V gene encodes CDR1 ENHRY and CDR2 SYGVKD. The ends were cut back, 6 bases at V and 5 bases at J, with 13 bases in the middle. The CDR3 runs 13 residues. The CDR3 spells CAISNGDVETQYF. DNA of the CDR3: TGTGCCATCAGCAACGGGGACGTCGAGACCCAGTACTTC.

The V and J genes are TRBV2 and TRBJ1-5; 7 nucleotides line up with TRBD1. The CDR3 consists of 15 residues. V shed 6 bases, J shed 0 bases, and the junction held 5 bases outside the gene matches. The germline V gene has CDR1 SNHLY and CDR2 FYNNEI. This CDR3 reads CASRRGGLSNQPQHF. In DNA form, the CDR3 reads TGTGCCAGCAGAAGAGGGGGCCTTAGCAATCAGCCCCAGCATTTT.

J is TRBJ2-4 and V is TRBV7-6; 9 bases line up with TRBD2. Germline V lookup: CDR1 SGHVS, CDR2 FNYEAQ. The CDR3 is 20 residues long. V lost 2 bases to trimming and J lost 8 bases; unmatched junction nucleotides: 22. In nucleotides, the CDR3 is TGTGCCAGCAGCTTATCGATTGGGAGTGGGGCGGGGGGGCCCCAGGACATTCAGTACTTC. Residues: CASSLSIGSGAGGPQDIQYF.

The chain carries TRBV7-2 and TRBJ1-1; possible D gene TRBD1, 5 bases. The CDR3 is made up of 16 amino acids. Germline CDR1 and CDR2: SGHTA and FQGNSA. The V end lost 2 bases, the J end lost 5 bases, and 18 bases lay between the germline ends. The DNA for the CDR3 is TGTGCCAGCAGCTTAAAGGGGTACTCCGGGGATACTGAAGCTTTCTTT. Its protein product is CASSLKGYSGDTEAFF.

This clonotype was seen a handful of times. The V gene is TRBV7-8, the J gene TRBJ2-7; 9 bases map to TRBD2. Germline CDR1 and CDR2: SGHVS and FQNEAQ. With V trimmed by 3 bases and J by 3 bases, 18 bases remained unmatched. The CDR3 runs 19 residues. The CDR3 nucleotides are TGTGCCAGCAGCTTCTACCGGATCCCTCTCGCGGGGGGGGGCTACGAGCAGTACTTC. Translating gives CASSFYRIPLAGGGYEQYF.

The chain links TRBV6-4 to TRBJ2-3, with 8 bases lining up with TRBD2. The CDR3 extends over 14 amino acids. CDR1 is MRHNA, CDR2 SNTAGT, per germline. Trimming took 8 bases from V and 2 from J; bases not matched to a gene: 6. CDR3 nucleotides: TGTGCCAGCGGCCTCGGGGGGGCCACAGATACGCAGTATTTT. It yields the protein CASGLGGATDTQYF.

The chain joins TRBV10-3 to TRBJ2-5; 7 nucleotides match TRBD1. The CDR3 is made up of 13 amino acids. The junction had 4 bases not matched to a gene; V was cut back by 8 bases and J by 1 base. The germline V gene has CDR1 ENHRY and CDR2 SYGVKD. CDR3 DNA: TGTGCCATCTCCCGGGACAGCCAAGAGACCCAGTACTTC. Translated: CAISRDSQETQYF.

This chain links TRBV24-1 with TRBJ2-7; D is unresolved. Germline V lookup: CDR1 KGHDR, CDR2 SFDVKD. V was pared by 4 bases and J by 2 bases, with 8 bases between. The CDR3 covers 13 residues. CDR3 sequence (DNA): TGTGCCACCAGTGACCCTGACACCTACGAGCAGTACTTC. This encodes CATSDPDTYEQYF.

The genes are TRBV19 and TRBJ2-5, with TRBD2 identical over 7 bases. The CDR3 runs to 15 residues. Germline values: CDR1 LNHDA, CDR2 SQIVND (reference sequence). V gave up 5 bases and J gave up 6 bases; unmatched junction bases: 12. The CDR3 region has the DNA TGTGCCAGTAGTTCGCTAGCGGACCCCGGAAAGACCCAGTACTTC. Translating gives CASSSLADPGKTQYF.

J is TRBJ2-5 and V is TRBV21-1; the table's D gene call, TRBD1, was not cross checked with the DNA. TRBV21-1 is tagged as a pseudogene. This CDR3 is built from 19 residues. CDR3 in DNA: TGTGCCAGAGGAGCTCCGGGACAGGGGGGACGATCTGGCCAAGAGACCCAGTACTTC. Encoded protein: CARGAPGQGGRSGQETQYF.

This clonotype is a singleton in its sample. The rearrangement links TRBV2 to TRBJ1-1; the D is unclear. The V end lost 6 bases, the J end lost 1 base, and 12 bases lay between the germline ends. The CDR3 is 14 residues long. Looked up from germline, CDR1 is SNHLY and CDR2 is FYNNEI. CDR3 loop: CASRELLQNTEAFF. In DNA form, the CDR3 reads TGTGCCAGCAGGGAACTACTTCAGAACACTGAAGCTTTCTTT.

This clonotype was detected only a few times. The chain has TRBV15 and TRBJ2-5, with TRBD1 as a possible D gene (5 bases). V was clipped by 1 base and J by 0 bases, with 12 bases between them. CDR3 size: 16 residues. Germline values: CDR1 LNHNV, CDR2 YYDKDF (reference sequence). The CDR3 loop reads CATSRAPMTDQETQYF. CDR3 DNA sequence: TGTGCCACCAGCAGAGCACCTATGACAGACCAAGAGACCCAGTACTTC.